The entry below describes one T cell receptor beta chain. The antigen is not known. Sequencing used immunoSEQ multiplex PCR; TCRdb keeps in-frame clones, though not all of them. The table records about 330,000 clones, roughly 85% of them present only once. This entry belongs to a study of cytomegalovirus exposure and HLA in healthy donors. General study results and limits: Cytomegalovirus status was reportedly diagnosed by the classifier with high specificity and sensitivity. That first-cohort TCR clusters tended to co-occur in the roughly 130 validation repertoires was found in a later analysis. The study labeled 150 or so TCR beta chains cytomegalovirus-associated.

These donors were members of the 120-subject validation cohort, a group separate from the roughly 700-subject first cohort. V lost 3 bases to trimming and J lost 2 bases, with 11 bases between them. The CDR3 length is 15 residues. CDR1 and CDR2 from the germline V gene are MDHEN and SYDVKM. The sequenced sample was PBMCs. V usage is TRBV28 and J usage is TRBJ1-3, with a tentative D call TRBD1 (6 bases). This clonotype was sampled from a woman aged 18 to 35 in good health and CMV-seronegative. DNA of the CDR3: TGTGCCAGCAGTTTGGGGGCAACGGCTGGAAACACCATATATTTT. It encodes CASSLGATAGNTIYF.